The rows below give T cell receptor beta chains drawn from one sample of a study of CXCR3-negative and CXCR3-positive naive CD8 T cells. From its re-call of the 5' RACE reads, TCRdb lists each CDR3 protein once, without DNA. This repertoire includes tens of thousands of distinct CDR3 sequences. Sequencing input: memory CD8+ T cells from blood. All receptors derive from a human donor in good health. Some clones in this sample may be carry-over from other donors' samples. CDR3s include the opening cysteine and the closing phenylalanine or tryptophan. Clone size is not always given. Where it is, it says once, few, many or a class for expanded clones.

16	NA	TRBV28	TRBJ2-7	CASSSKGLAGVREQYF
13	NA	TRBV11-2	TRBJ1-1	CASSSVVNTEAFF
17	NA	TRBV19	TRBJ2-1	CASSPQEDRSSYNEQFF
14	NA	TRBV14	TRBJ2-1	CASTPHAWRDEQFF
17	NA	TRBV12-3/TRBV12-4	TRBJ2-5	CASSLSPSGGYQETQYF
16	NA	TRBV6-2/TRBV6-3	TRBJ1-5	CASSYIHIYGIQPQHF
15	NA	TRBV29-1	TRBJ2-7	CSVELAGVLAYEQYF
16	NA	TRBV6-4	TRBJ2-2	CASSDLAGGLTGELFF
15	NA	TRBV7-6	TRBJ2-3	CASSTRTSMADTQYF
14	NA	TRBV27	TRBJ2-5	CASSLVGRQETQYF
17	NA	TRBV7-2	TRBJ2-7	CASSLFWAQGTSYEQYF
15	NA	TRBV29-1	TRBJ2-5	CSVDAPDGNQETQYF
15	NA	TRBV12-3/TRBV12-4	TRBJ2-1	CASSTQDLPYNEQFF
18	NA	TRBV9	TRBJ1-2	CASSESLHREEGPWGYTF
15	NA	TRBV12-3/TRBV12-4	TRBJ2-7	CASSFSGQGVREQYF
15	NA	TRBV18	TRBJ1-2	CASSPREIGPYGYTF
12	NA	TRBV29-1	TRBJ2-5	CSVEGLQETQYF
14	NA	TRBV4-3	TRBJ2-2	CASSQDRGPGELFF
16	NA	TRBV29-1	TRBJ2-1	CSVEDSPTSSYNEQFF
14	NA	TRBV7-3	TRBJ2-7	CASSPLSGPYEQYF
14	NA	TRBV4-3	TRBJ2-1	CASSHAGGSNEQFF
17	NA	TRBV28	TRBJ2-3	CASSDIRAESREDTQYF
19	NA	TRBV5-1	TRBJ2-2	CASSQTSGLAGDHTGELFF
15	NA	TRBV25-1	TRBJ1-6	CASSALAGGGSPLHF
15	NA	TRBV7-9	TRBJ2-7	CASSLGQGYSYEQYF
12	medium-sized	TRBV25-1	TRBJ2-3	CASSPSTDTQYF
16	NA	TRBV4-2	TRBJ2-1	CASSQALATRNNEQFF
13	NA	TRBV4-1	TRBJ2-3	CASSSGPLDTQYF
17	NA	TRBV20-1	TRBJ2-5	CSARDLVVAGGQKTQYF